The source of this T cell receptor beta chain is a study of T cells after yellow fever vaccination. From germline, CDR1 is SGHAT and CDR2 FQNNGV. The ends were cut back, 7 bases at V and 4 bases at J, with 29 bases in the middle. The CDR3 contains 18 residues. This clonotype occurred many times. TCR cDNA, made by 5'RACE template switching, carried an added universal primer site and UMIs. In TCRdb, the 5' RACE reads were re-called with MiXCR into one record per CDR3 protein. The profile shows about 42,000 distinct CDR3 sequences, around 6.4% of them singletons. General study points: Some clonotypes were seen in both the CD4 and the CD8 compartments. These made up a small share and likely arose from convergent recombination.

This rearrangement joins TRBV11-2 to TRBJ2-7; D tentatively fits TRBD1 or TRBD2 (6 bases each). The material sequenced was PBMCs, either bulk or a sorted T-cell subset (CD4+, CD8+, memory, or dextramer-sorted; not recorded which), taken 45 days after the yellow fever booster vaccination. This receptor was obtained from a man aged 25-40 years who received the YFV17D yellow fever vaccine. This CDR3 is CASTFQGGTIRTGYEQYF. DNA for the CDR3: TGTGCCAGCACCTTCCAAGGAGGGACAATCCGAACTGGTTACGAGCAGTACTTC.